Presented here are 26 T cell receptor beta chains from one specimen sequenced in a study of blood T cells in healthy people across ages. The use of a sample-barcoded 5' primer and a J-beta primer mix characterized a second PCR of roughly 7 to 11 cycles. TCRdb reprocessed the 5' RACE reads with MiXCR, giving one entry per CDR3 protein. The table lists 780,000 or so distinct CDR3 sequences, 56% of them singletons, with more than 25% in the top ten. The sequenced sample consisted of blood. The receptors shown here come from a man between 35 and 55 years old in good health.

This clonotype appeared a single time. The chain couples TRBV5-6 to TRBJ2-5; 8 nucleotides line up with TRBD2. Germline loops: CDR1 SGHDT, CDR2 YYEEEE. The trim removed 0 bases at V and 4 bases at J, leaving 8 bases unmatched. This CDR3 is built from 16 residues. The DNA for the CDR3 is TGTGCCAGCAGCTTGGGGACTAGCCTCAAGGCAGAGACCCAGTACTTC. Its protein product is CASSLGTSLKAETQYF.

The gene calls are TRBV6-5 and TRBJ2-4; D is unresolved. The germline V and J ends were trimmed by 0 bases and 4 bases, with 7 bases remaining between them. This CDR3 spans 14 amino acids. CDR1 and CDR2 from the germline V gene are MNHEY and SVGAGI. CDR3 in amino acids: CASSYSGPKNIQYF. For the CDR3, the DNA is TGTGCCAGCAGTTACTCAGGACCGAAAAACATTCAGTACTTC.

The chain joins TRBV6-5 to TRBJ2-3, with 10 bases aligning to TRBD2. The trim removed 0 bases at V and 0 bases at J, leaving 9 bases unmatched. The CDR3 consists of 19 residues. Germline V gives CDR1 MNHEY, CDR2 SVGAGI. DNA for the CDR3: TGTGCCAGCAGTTACTCGAATAGGCCTAGCGGGGGAAGCACAGATACGCAGTATTTT. As protein: CASSYSNRPSGGSTDTQYF.

This clonotype was counted between two and nine times. The rearrangement joins TRBV4-2 to TRBJ2-5; 10 positions match TRBD2. CDR1 LGHNA and CDR2 YNFKEQ come from the germline V gene. The ends lost 0 bases at V and 5 bases at J; junction bases unmatched: 12. This CDR3 region has 18 residues. The CDR3 DNA is TGTGCCAGCAGCCAAGATAAGTCGGCTAGCGGGGGTGGTGAGACCCAGTACTTC. As protein: CASSQDKSASGGGETQYF.

The chain recombines TRBV3-1 with TRBJ2-5; the D gene is possibly TRBD2 (6 bases). Germline-derived CDR1 and CDR2 are LGHDT and YNNKEL (reference sequence). Trimming stripped 0 bases from V and 11 bases from J, with 28 bases between. This CDR3 is built from 18 residues. CDR3 in amino acids: CASSQDPQRADTYNEQYF. In DNA, the CDR3 is TGTGCCAGCAGCCAAGACCCACAGCGGGCGGATACTTACAATGAGCAGTACTTC.

The CDR3 DNA reads TGTGCCAGCAGTTTCGCCGGGGGCGGCGATACGCAGTATTTT. Its protein is CASSFAGGGDTQYF. This chain uses TRBV12-3 or TRBV12-4 with TRBJ2-3, with D tentatively TRBD1 or TRBD2 (6 bases each). V was clipped by 3 bases and J by 6 bases, with 13 bases between them. This CDR3 contains 14 residues.

This chain links TRBV29-1 with TRBJ1-2; tentative D call: TRBD1 (5 bases). Germline V lookup: CDR1 SQVTM, CDR2 ANQGSEA. Trimming took off 2 bases at V and 8 bases at J, with 12 bases between the two ends. CDR3 size: 12 residues. This chain's CDR3 is CSVERRADGYTF. CDR3 nucleotide sequence: TGCAGCGTTGAACGCAGGGCTGACGGCTACACCTTC.

The rearrangement links TRBV7-6 to TRBJ2-4, with unresolved D. The J call may be in error: the DNA end matches TRBJ2-7 better. This CDR3 has 15 amino acids. Germline lookup yields CDR1 SGHVS and CDR2 FNYEAQ. Here the CDR3 DNA reads TGTGCCAGCAGCAACTACAGATCAACCAAAAACGAGCAGTACTTC. Protein product: CASSNYRSTKNEQYF.

This clonotype showed up just a few times. This sequence joins TRBV29-1 and TRBJ2-7; maybe TRBD1 (6 bases). V dropped 4 bases and J dropped 3 bases, with 16 bases sitting between them. Per germline, CDR1 SQVTM and CDR2 ANQGSEA. This CDR3 region has 14 residues. The CDR3 sequence: CSVGTADHFYEQYF. CDR3 DNA: TGCAGCGTTGGGACAGCAGACCACTTCTACGAGCAGTACTTC.

This chain uses TRBV6-5 with TRBJ2-3; possibly TRBD2 for D (6 bases). CDR1 is MNHEY and CDR2 is SVGAGI in the germline V gene. The V gene lost 5 bases and the J gene lost 11 bases, with 11 bases spanning the gap. The CDR3 consists of 11 residues. This CDR3 reads CASSVGGWQYF. The CDR3 nucleotides are TGTGCCAGCAGTGTGGGGGGTTGGCAGTATTTT.

The chain couples TRBV5-1 to TRBJ2-1; TRBD2 matches 8 bases. The DNA end is more similar to TRBJ2-7, so the J call may be wrong. The CDR3 runs to 14 residues. CDR1 SGHRS and CDR2 YFSETQ come from the germline V gene. The CDR3, as DNA: TGCGCCAGCGGCCCCGGGGGGGGAGACAATGAGCAGTACTTC. Translation: CASGPGGGDNEQYF.

This chain joins TRBV28 and TRBJ2-5; 12 nucleotides line up with TRBD2. Trimming took 6 bases from V and 11 from J; bases not matched to a gene: 22. The CDR3 loop spans 18 amino acids. Germline loops: CDR1 MDHEN, CDR2 SYDVKM. Written as DNA, the CDR3 is TGTGCCAGCAGCCGTCCTAGCGGGAGGGCCTTTCGTGGGAATGAGCAGTACTTC. It translates to CASSRPSGRAFRGNEQYF.

The V gene is TRBV20-1, the J gene TRBJ1-4; no definite D call. The germline V and J ends were trimmed by 5 bases and 7 bases, with 8 bases remaining between them. This CDR3 has 11 amino acids. Germline V gene lookup returns CDR1 DFQATT and CDR2 SNEGSKA (reference sequence). The CDR3 is CSARTGEKLFF. The CDR3 nucleotides read TGCAGTGCTCGGACGGGTGAAAAACTGTTTTTT.

Concerning this clonotype itself: At one boundary the junction diverges from the germline segment, which might be a read error. The V gene is TRBV7-2, the J gene TRBJ2-3, with TRBD1 as a possible D gene (8 bases). Germline V gene lookup returns CDR1 SGHTA and CDR2 FQGNSA. CDR3 length equals 16 residues. CDR3 DNA: TGTGCCAGCAGCCTAGGGTTGGGGGGAGGGACAGGTACGCAGTATTTT. Its translation is CASSLGLGGGTGTQYF.

This clonotype was recorded once. This chain links TRBV12-3 or TRBV12-4 with TRBJ2-7; TRBD1 aligns across 12 bases. This CDR3 spans 16 amino acids. After removal of 7 bases from V and 7 bases from J, the junction contained 14 bases not matched to a gene. Here the CDR3 DNA reads TGTGCCAGCACCGTGGGCAGGGACAGGGGGCCAGGGGAGCAGTACTTC. Protein product: CASTVGRDRGPGEQYF.

The rearrangement uses TRBV6-5 and TRBJ2-2; unclear D gene. The CDR3 is made up of 13 amino acids. Per germline, CDR1 MNHEY and CDR2 SVGAGI. Trimming removed 5 bases at V and 7 bases at J, with 11 bases between. CDR3 nucleotide sequence: TGTGCCAGCAGTACAGTCCCCGACGGGGAGCTGTTTTTT. It is translated as CASSTVPDGELFF.

This clonotype was counted a single time. This chain links TRBV4-2 with TRBJ2-1; TRBD2 might be the D (6 bases). Germline CDR1 LGHNA, CDR2 YNFKEQ. With 3 bases removed from V and 1 base from J, the gap between germline ends came to 10 bases. This CDR3 region has 15 residues. The CDR3 protein is CASSQSGTSYNEQFF. CDR3 DNA: TGTGCCAGCAGCCAGTCCGGGACTTCCTACAATGAGCAGTTCTTC.

The chain joins TRBV28 to TRBJ2-7, with a tentative D call TRBD2 (6 bases). The length of the CDR3 is 16 residues. CDR1 and CDR2 from the germline V gene are MDHEN and SYDVKM. V lost 2 bases and J lost 3, with 17 bases in between. Here the CDR3 DNA reads TGTGCCAGCAGTTTAGTTCTGCTGTCGCGGGGCTACGAGCAGTACTTC. Its protein is CASSLVLLSRGYEQYF.

This clonotype has a count of ten or more. V gene TRBV25-1 combines with J gene TRBJ1-1; D possibly corresponds to TRBD1 (5 bases). The CDR3 loop spans 10 amino acids. Germline assignment: CDR1 MGHDK and CDR2 SYGVNS. The V end was cut by 10 bases, the J end by 5 bases, with 8 bases between. The CDR3 sequence: CATQGTEAFF. The CDR3 DNA is TGTGCCACTCAGGGTACTGAAGCTTTCTTT.

V gene TRBV28 combines with J gene TRBJ2-7; 8 bases fit TRBD1. CDR3 length: 15 amino acids. V shed 4 bases, J shed 3 bases, and the junction held 8 bases outside the gene matches. Per germline, CDR1 MDHEN and CDR2 SYDVKM. CDR3 bases: TGTGCCAGCAGTTCGACAGGGGTGGTTAACTACGAGCAGTACTTC. Its translation is CASSSTGVVNYEQYF.

This clonotype was observed a handful of times. The chain uses TRBV5-4 and TRBJ2-1; the D call may be TRBD1 or TRBD2 (5 bases each). CDR3 length: 17 residues. Per germline, CDR1 SGHNT and CDR2 YYREEE (reference sequence). The germline V and J ends were trimmed by 0 bases and 2 bases, with 15 bases remaining between them. The CDR3 region has the DNA TGTGCCAGCAGCTTGGCCGGAGGAAAGGGGCCCTACAATGAGCAGTTCTTC. Residues: CASSLAGGKGPYNEQFF. The full variable domain, rest sourced from reference TRBV5-4 and TRBJ2-1, is ETGVTQSPTHLIKTRGQQVTLRCSSQSGHNTVSWYQQALGQGPQFIFQYYREEENGRGNFPPRFSGLQFPNYSSELNVNALELDDSALYLCASSLAGGKGPYNEQFFGPGTRLTVL.

V gene TRBV10-3 combines with J gene TRBJ1-2; possibly TRBD1 for D (5 bases). The CDR3 has 13 amino acids. The germline V gene has CDR1 ENHRY and CDR2 SYGVKD. V was shortened by 8 bases and J by 4 bases, with 14 bases between the two germline ends. CDR3 bases: TGTGCCATCGGAGAGGGGCAGAGCTATGGCTACACCTTC. It yields the protein CAIGEGQSYGYTF.

DNA for the CDR3: TGCAGCGTTGAACGCCAAGAGACCCAGTACTTC. This codes for CSVERQETQYF. The chain uses TRBV29-1 and TRBJ2-5; no clear D gene. The CDR3 length is 11 residues. Trimming removed 2 bases from V and 1 base from J, with 2 bases in between. Germline loops: CDR1 SQVTM, CDR2 ANQGSEA. Using reference TRBV29-1 and TRBJ2-5 for the parts outside the CDR3, the full variable domain is SAVISQKPSRDICQRGTSLTIQCQVDSQVTMMFWYRQQPGQSLTLIATANQGSEATYESGFVIDKFPISRPNLTFSTLTVSNMSPEDSSIYLCSVERQETQYFGPGTRLLVL.

The CDR3 DNA sequence: TGCAGCGTTGCTCCGGGGACAGGGTCCTACGAGCAGTACTTC. This codes for CSVAPGTGSYEQYF. The V and J genes are TRBV29-1 and TRBJ2-7; 9 nucleotides match TRBD1. The CDR3 sequence is 14 residues long. Germline V lookup: CDR1 SQVTM, CDR2 ANQGSEA. Germline trimming cut 4 bases from V and 1 base from J; bases unmatched to any gene: 5.

This chain uses TRBV7-2 with TRBJ1-2; no clear D. Looked up from germline, CDR1 is SGHTA and CDR2 is FQGNSA. V was pared by 5 bases and J by 4 bases, with 26 bases between. The CDR3 runs to 18 residues. CDR3: CASSHPLLGGPGIYGYTF. Here the CDR3 DNA reads TGTGCCAGCAGCCATCCTCTCCTCGGAGGCCCCGGAATCTATGGCTACACCTTC.

This clonotype was seen more than once but under ten times. The chain couples TRBV5-1 to TRBJ2-2; a possible D gene is TRBD2 (5 bases). Germline V gene lookup returns CDR1 SGHRS and CDR2 YFSETQ. The CDR3 is 13 amino acids. Trimming took off 7 bases at V and 1 base at J, with 8 bases between the two ends. CDR3 protein: CASGSENTGELFF. The DNA of the CDR3 is TGCGCCAGCGGTAGCGAGAACACCGGGGAGCTGTTTTTT.